This TCR beta chain was captured in a study of a mutant IDH1 vaccine in newly diagnosed glioma. Study overall: Patients got their first vaccination 4-6 weeks after radiotherapy alone, or with temozolomide cycles.

Sequencing was performed with immunoSEQ multiplex PCR; in TCRdb, only in-frame clones are kept and a portion is missing. Here the sample spans 40,000 or so clones, approximately 80% being singletons. As regards this clone: Its antigen is undetermined.

The germline V gene has CDR1 SNHLY and CDR2 FYNNEI. This CDR3 has 15 residues. The ends were cut back, 3 bases at V and 0 bases at J, with 11 bases in the middle. Specified time point: week 5, during vaccination. Each vaccine dose was 300 ug of mutant IDH1 20-mer peptide, with topical imiquimod. In every donor, the tumor was a new WHO grade 3 or 4 IDH1-mutant, ATRX-lost astrocytoma. The sample consisted of PBMCs, taken from a glioma patient whose treatment included an IDH1 peptide vaccine. The TCR sequence derives from a man aged 40-55 years with glioma. This chain uses TRBV2 with TRBJ1-1; D gene unclear. The CDR3 DNA reads as TGTGCCAGCAGTGACGGGAGTATTATGAACACTGAAGCTTTCTTT. Translating gives CASSDGSIMNTEAFF.